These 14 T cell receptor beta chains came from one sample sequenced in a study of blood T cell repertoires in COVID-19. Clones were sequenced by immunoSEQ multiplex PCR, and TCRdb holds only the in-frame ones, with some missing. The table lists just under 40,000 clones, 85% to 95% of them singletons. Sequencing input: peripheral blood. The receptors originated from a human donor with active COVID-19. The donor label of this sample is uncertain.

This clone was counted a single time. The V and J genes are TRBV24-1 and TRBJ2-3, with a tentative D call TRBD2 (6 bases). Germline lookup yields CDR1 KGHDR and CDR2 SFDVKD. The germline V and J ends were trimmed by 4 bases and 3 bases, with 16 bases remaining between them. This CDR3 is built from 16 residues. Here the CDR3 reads CATSDPGLGMTDTQYF. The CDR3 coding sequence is TGTGCCACCAGTGACCCGGGACTGGGGATGACAGATACGCAGTATTTT.

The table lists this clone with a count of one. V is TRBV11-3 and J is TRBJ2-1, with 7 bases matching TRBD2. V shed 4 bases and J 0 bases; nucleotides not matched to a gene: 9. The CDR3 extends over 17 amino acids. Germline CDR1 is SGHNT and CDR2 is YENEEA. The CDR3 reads CASSSMGLAASYNEQFF. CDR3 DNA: TGTGCCAGCAGCTCAATGGGGCTAGCGGCCTCCTACAATGAGCAGTTCTTC.

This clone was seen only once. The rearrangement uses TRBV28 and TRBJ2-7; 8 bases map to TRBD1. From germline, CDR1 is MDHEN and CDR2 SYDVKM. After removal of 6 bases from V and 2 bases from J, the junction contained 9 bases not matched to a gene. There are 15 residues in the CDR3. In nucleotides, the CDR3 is TGTGCCAGCAGCCTAGACAGGGGAATGGCCTACGAGCAGTACTTC. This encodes CASSLDRGMAYEQYF.

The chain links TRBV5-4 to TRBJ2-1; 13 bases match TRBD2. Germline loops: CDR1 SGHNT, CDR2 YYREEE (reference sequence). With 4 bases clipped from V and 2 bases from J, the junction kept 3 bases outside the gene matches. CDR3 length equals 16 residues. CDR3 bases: TGTGCCAGCAGCATCGGGACTAGCGGGGCCTACAATGAGCAGTTCTTC. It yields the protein CASSIGTSGAYNEQFF.

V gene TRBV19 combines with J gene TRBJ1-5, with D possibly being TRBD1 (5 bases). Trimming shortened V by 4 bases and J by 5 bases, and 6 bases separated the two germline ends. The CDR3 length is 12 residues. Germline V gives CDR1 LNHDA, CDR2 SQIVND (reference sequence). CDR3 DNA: TGTGCCAGTAGTAGGGGGGATCAGCCCCAGCATTTT. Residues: CASSRGDQPQHF. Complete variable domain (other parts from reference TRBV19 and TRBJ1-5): DGGITQSPKYLFRKEGQNVTLSCEQNLNHDAMYWYRQDPGQGLRLIYYSQIVNDFQKGDIAEGYSVSREKKESFPLTVTSAQKNPTAFYLCASSRGDQPQHFGDGTRLSIL.

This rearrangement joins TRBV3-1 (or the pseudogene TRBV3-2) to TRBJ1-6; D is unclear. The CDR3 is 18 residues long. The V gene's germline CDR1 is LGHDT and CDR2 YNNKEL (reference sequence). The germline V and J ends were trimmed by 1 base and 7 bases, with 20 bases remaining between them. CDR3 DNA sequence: TGTGCCAGCAGCCAAGGAACGGGGTACCGGTTGGGGAATTCACCCCTCCACTTT. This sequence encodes CASSQGTGYRLGNSPLHF.

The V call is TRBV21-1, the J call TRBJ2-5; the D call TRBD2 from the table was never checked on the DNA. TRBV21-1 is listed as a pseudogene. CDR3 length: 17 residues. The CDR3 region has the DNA TGTGCCAGCAGCAAAGCGCCACTAGCGGGATCGGGGGAGACCCAGTACTTC. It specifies CASSKAPLAGSGETQYF.

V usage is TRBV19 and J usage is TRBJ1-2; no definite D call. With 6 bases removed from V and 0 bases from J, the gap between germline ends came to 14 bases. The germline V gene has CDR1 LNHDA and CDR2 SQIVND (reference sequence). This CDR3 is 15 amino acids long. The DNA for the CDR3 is TGTGCCAGTAGGCCCTTTTTTACTGCTAACTATGGCTACACCTTC. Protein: CASRPFFTANYGYTF.

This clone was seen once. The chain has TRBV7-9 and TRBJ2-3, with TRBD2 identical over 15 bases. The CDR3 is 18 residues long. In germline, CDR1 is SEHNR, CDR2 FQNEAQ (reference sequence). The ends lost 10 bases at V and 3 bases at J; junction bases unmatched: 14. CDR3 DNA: TGTGCCATCCCGAAGGGACTAGCGGGAGGTGTACGGACAGATACGCAGTATTTT. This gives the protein CAIPKGLAGGVRTDTQYF.

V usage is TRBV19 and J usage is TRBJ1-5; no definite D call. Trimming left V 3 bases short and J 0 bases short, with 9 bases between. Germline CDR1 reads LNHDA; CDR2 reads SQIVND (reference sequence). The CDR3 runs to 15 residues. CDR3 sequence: CASSITDYSNQPQHF. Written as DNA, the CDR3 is TGTGCCAGTAGTATTACAGACTATAGCAATCAGCCCCAGCATTTT.

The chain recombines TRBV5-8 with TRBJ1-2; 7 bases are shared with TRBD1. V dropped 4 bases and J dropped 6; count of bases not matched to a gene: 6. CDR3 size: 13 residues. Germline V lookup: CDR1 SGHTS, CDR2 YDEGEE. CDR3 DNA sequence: TGTGCCAGCAGCCCGGACAGGTTACATGGCTACACCTTC. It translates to CASSPDRLHGYTF.

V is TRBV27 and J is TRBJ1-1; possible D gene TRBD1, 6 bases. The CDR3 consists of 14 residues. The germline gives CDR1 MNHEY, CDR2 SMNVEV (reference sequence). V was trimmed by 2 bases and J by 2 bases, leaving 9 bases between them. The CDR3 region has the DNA TGTGCCAGCAGTTTAGACAGGATAAACACTGAAGCTTTCTTT. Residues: CASSLDRINTEAFF.

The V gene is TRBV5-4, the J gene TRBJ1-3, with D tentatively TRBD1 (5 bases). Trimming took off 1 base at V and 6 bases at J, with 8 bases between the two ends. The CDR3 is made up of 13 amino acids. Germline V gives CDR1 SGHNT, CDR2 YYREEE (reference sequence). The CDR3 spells CASSLIGENTIYF. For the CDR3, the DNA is TGTGCCAGCAGCTTGATAGGGGAAAACACCATATATTTT.

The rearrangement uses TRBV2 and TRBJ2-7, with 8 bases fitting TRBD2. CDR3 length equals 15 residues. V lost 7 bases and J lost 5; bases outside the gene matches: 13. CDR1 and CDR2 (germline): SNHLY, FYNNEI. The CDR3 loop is CASTLSRGGVDEQYF. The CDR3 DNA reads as TGTGCCAGCACCCTAAGTCGGGGGGGCGTCGACGAGCAGTACTTC.